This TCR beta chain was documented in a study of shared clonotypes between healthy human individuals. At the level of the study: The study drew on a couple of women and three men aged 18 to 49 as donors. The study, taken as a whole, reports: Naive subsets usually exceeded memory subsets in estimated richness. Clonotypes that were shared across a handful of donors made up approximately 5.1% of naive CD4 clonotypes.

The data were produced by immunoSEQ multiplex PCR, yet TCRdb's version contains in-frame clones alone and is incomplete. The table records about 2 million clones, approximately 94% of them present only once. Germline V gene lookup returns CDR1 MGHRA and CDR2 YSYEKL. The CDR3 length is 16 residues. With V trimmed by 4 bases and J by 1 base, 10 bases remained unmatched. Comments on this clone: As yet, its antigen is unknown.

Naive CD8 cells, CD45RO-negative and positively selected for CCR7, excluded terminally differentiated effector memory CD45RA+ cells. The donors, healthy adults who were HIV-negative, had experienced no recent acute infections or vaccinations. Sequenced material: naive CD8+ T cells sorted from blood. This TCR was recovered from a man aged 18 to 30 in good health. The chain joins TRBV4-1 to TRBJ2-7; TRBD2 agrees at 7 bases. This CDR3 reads CASSPSGLAESYEQYF. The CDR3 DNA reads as TGCGCCAGCAGCCCCTCAGGGCTAGCGGAGTCCTACGAGCAGTACTTC.